Below, 22 T cell receptor beta chains from the same sample are listed, as sequenced in a study of shared clonotypes between healthy human individuals. Sequenced by immunoSEQ multiplex PCR; TCRdb stores in-frame clones only, minus some. The table includes around 700,000 clones, 55% to 75% detected once. Sequencing was done on a sample of memory CD4+ T cells sorted from blood. This sample's subset: CD45RA-negative fraction. Receptors were obtained from a woman between 25 and 40 years old in good health.

This clone was detected only once. The V call is TRBV28, the J call TRBJ1-2; D is uncertain. The CDR3 loop spans 13 amino acids. Germline-derived CDR1 and CDR2 are MDHEN and SYDVKM. Deletions cut 2 bases from V and 7 bases from J, with 11 bases between. DNA for the CDR3: TGTGCCAGCAGTTTACCTTTGGACTCTGGCTACACCTTC. It encodes CASSLPLDSGYTF.

The chain uses TRBV7-2 and TRBJ1-1, with 7 bases that match TRBD1. The germline V gene has CDR1 SGHTA and CDR2 FQGNSA. Trimming removed 5 bases from V and 4 bases from J; junction bases left unmatched: 7. The CDR3 sequence is 14 residues long. CDR3 DNA: TGTGCCAGCAGCGTAATAACAGGGGCCACTGAAGCTTTCTTT. Protein product: CASSVITGATEAFF.

The CDR3 protein is CASSLSGGNTYEQYF. For the CDR3, the DNA is TGTGCCAGCAGCTTGTCGGGGGGAAATACCTACGAGCAGTACTTC. V is TRBV5-8 and J is TRBJ2-7, with TRBD2 matching 7 bases. The CDR3 contains 15 residues. The germline gives CDR1 SGHTS, CDR2 YDEGEE. Unmatched junction bases numbered 6, after V lost 1 base and J lost 2 bases.

The chain uses TRBV5-1 and TRBJ1-1; 7 nucleotides match TRBD1. CDR1 is SGHRS, CDR2 YFSETQ, per germline. The CDR3 is 13 amino acids. J gave up 8 bases and V 3 bases, and 7 bases lay outside the gene matches. CDR3: CASSWEGQREAFF. The DNA of the CDR3 is TGCGCCAGCAGCTGGGAGGGACAGAGGGAAGCTTTCTTT.

The gene calls are TRBV28 and TRBJ1-5; TRBD1 agrees at 7 bases. The CDR3 is 16 amino acids. V lost 0 bases, J lost 2 bases, and 4 bases stayed unmatched. The germline V gene has CDR1 MDHEN and CDR2 SYDVKM. CDR3 sequence (DNA): TGTGCCAGCAGTTTATGGAGTCAGGGGGGCAATCAGCCCCAGCATTTT. Translation gives CASSLWSQGGNQPQHF.

The rearrangement uses TRBV5-1 and TRBJ2-1; perhaps TRBD1 as D (5 bases). The CDR3 has 16 residues. Trimming removed 1 base at V and 0 bases at J, with 11 bases between. Per the germline V gene, CDR1 is SGHRS and CDR2 is YFSETQ. The CDR3 nucleotides read TGCGCCAGCAGCTTGACCACAGGTAGCTCCTACAATGAGCAGTTCTTC. This sequence encodes CASSLTTGSSYNEQFF.

V gene TRBV19 combines with J gene TRBJ2-7; 10 bases line up with TRBD1. From germline, CDR1 is LNHDA and CDR2 SQIVND (reference sequence). The CDR3 has 15 amino acids. Unmatched junction bases numbered 6, after V lost 4 bases and J lost 3 bases. CDR3 protein: CASSRPGQGIYEQYF. CDR3 DNA sequence: TGTGCCAGTAGTAGGCCGGGACAGGGGATCTACGAGCAGTACTTC.

The V and J genes are TRBV29-1 and TRBJ2-5; 10 nucleotides align to TRBD2. The better agreement between TRBJ2-7 and the DNA end casts doubt on the J call. Germline V gene lookup returns CDR1 SQVTM and CDR2 ANQGSEA. This CDR3 has 14 amino acids. The CDR3 sequence: CSVVSSGRFNEQYF. CDR3 nucleotide sequence: TGCAGCGTTGTGTCTAGCGGGAGATTCAACGAGCAGTACTTC.

V and J are TRBV10-3 and TRBJ1-5; no clear D. This CDR3 is built from 13 residues. The germline V gene has CDR1 ENHRY and CDR2 SYGVKD. Trimming removed 0 bases from V and 7 bases from J, with 7 bases in between. The CDR3 region is CAISESRGQPQHF. The DNA for the CDR3 is TGTGCCATCAGTGAGTCTCGGGGACAGCCCCAGCATTTT.

The chain joins TRBV5-1 to TRBJ2-7; 10 nucleotides match TRBD1. The trim removed 4 bases at V and 2 bases at J, leaving 15 bases unmatched. The germline V gene has CDR1 SGHRS and CDR2 YFSETQ. This CDR3 has 18 residues. CDR3 DNA sequence: TGCGCCAGCAGCCCACTGGGGACAGGGGCCCACCAGGCCTACGAGCAGTACTTC. Protein sequence: CASSPLGTGAHQAYEQYF.

The chain joins TRBV18 to TRBJ2-4; maybe TRBD2 (5 bases). Germline loops: CDR1 KGHSH, CDR2 LQKENI. CDR3 length: 15 residues. V was clipped by 3 bases and J by 0 bases, with 9 bases between them. CDR3 coding DNA: TGTGCCAGCTCACCGGGGAGTTTAGCCAAAAACATTCAGTACTTC. It is translated as CASSPGSLAKNIQYF.

Points on this clone: Only one base separates this from a far larger clonotype, so it likely reflects a read error. Distinct nucleotide sequences in the sample also encode this CDR3. The CDR3 sequence is CASSLQRDSYEQYF. In DNA form, the CDR3 reads TGTGCCAGCAGCTTGCAGCGGGACTCCTACGAGCAGTACTTC. This chain joins TRBV7-2 and TRBJ2-5, with TRBD2 matching 7 bases. The end of the DNA fits TRBJ2-7 better, so the J call may be wrong. The CDR3 contains 14 residues. Germline CDR1 reads SGHTA; CDR2 reads FQGNSA.

The chain has TRBV7-2 and TRBJ2-3; D remains unclear. V was cut by 5 bases and J by 6 bases, with 9 bases left in between. Germline assignment: CDR1 SGHTA and CDR2 FQGNSA. This CDR3 is built from 12 residues. The CDR3 loop reads CASSPYRDTQYF. The CDR3 region has the DNA TGTGCCAGCAGCCCGTACCGGGATACGCAGTATTTT.

The chain links TRBV4-1 to TRBJ2-5; D is undetermined. Germline loops: CDR1 MGHRA, CDR2 YSYEKL. Trimming took off 3 bases at V and 5 bases at J, with 10 bases between the two ends. This CDR3 spans 13 amino acids. The CDR3 nucleotides are TGCGCCAGCAGCCAGTTAATGCAGGAGACCCAGTACTTC. Protein: CASSQLMQETQYF.

This clone was seen only once. The chain joins TRBV28 to TRBJ2-7; D may be TRBD2 (6 bases). The V end lost 3 bases, the J end lost 2 bases, and 17 bases lay between the germline ends. Per the germline V gene, CDR1 is MDHEN and CDR2 is SYDVKM. This CDR3 spans 16 amino acids. The chain's CDR3 is CASSLGGVEHTYEQYF. The CDR3 DNA is TGTGCCAGCAGTTTGGGGGGAGTTGAACATACCTACGAGCAGTACTTC.

The V call is TRBV5-1, the J call TRBJ1-1; 9 nucleotides match TRBD1. Germline CDR1 SGHRS, CDR2 YFSETQ. V was pared by 0 bases and J by 6 bases, with 3 bases of the junction left unmatched. CDR3 size: 14 residues. This CDR3 is CASSLVGTGSEAFF. For the CDR3, the DNA is TGCGCCAGCAGCTTGGTTGGGACAGGGTCTGAAGCTTTCTTT.

The chain uses TRBV18 and TRBJ1-1, with no clear D. The germline V and J ends were trimmed by 3 bases and 6 bases, with 17 bases remaining between them. In germline, CDR1 is KGHSH, CDR2 LQKENI. There are 15 residues in the CDR3. As DNA, the CDR3 is TGTGCCAGCTCACCCGTGGACCCACGTCTATCTGAAGCTTTCTTT. Protein sequence: CASSPVDPRLSEAFF.

The chain uses TRBV5-1 and TRBJ2-7, with 9 bases identical to TRBD1. This CDR3 region has 15 residues. Germline CDR1 SGHRS, CDR2 YFSETQ. J was trimmed by 7 bases and V by 5 bases; bases with no gene match: 13. CDR3 in DNA: TGCGCCAGCAGGAGGACGGAACAGGGGGCGGGAGAGCAGTACTTC. Protein: CASRRTEQGAGEQYF.

This clone has just one count. V usage is TRBV29-1 and J usage is TRBJ1-1, with D tentatively TRBD1 (6 bases). Trimming cost V 6 bases and J 0 bases, with 8 bases left between them. The germline V gene encodes CDR1 SQVTM and CDR2 ANQGSEA. There are 12 residues in the CDR3. The CDR3 region is CSVGDMNTEAFF. In DNA, the CDR3 is TGCAGCGTCGGGGACATGAACACTGAAGCTTTCTTT.

This clone was picked up many times. This chain uses TRBV7-9 with TRBJ1-2; 9 bases are a match to TRBD1. Trimming at V came to 5 bases and at J to 8 bases, leaving 15 bases not matched to a gene. Germline CDR1 SEHNR, CDR2 FQNEAQ (reference sequence). The CDR3 spans 16 residues. The CDR3 spells CASSTGYRGRPLGYTF. CDR3 bases: TGTGCCAGCAGCACCGGATACAGGGGGCGACCTCTCGGCTACACCTTC.

The V call is TRBV27, the J call TRBJ2-7; D uncertain. This CDR3 is built from 12 residues. Trimming removed 5 bases at V and 3 bases at J, with 8 bases between. The germline gives CDR1 MNHEY, CDR2 SMNVEV (reference sequence). This chain's CDR3 is CASSAYGYEQYF. DNA for the CDR3: TGTGCCAGCAGTGCCTACGGCTACGAGCAGTACTTC.

The V gene is TRBV5-1, the J gene TRBJ2-3; perhaps TRBD2 as D (6 bases). Trimming took 3 bases from V and 4 from J, leaving 9 bases between them. CDR1 is SGHRS, CDR2 YFSETQ, per germline. The CDR3 sequence is 13 residues long. The CDR3 bases are TGCGCCAGCAGCTCGGGAGTAGCAGATACGCAGTATTTT. Residues: CASSSGVADTQYF.